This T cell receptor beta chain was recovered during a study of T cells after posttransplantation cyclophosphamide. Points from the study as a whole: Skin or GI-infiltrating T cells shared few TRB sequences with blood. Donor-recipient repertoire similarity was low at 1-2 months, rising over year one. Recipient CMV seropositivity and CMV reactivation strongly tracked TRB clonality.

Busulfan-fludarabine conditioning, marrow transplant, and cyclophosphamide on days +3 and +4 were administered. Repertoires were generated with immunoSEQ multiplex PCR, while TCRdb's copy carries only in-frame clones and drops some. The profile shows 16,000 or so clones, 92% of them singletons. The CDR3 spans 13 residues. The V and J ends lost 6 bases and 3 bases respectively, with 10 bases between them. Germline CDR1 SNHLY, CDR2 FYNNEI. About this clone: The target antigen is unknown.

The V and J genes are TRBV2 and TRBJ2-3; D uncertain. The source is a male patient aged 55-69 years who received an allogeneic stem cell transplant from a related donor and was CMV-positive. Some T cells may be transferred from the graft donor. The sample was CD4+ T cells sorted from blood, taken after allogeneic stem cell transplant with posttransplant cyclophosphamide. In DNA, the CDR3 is TGTGCCAGCAGCCGTCCTCTAACAGATACGCAGTATTTT. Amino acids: CASSRPLTDTQYF.